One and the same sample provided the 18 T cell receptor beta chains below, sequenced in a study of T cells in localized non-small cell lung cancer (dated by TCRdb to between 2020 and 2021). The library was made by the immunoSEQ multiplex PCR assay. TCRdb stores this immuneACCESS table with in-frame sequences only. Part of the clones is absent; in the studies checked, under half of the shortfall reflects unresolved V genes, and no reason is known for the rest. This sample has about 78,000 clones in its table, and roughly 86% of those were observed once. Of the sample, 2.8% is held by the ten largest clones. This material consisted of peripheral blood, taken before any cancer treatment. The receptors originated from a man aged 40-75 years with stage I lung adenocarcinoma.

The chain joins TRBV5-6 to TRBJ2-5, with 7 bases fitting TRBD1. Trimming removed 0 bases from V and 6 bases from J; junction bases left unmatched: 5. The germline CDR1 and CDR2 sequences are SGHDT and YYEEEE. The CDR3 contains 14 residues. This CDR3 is CASSLGTGLKTQYF. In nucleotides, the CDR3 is TGTGCCAGCAGCTTGGGGACAGGTTTGAAGACCCAGTACTTC.

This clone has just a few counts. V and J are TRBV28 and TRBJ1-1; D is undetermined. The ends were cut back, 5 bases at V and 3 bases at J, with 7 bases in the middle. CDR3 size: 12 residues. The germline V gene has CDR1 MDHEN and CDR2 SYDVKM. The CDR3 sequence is CASSEGYTEAFF. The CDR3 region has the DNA TGTGCCAGCAGTGAAGGTTACACTGAAGCTTTCTTT.

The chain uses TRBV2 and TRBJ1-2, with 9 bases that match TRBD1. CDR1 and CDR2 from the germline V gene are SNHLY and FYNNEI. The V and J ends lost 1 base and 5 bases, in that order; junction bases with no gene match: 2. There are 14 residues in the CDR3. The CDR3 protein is CASSEGTGDYGYTF. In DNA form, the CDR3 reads TGTGCCAGCAGTGAAGGGACAGGGGATTATGGCTACACCTTC.

The CDR3 is CASSILESGGEAFF. In nucleotides, the CDR3 is TGTGCCAGTAGTATACTGGAAAGCGGGGGTGAAGCTTTCTTT. The chain links TRBV19 to TRBJ1-1, with D perhaps TRBD1 (5 bases). The ends were cut back, 2 bases at V and 7 bases at J, with 14 bases in the middle. CDR1 LNHDA and CDR2 SQIVND come from the germline V gene (reference sequence). The length of the CDR3 is 14 residues.

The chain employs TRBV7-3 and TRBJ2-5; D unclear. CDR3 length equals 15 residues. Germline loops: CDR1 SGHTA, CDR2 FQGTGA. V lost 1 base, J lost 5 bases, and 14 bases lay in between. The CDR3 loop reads CASSLISGRRETQYF. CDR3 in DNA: TGTGCCAGCAGCTTAATATCCGGACGGCGTGAGACCCAGTACTTC.

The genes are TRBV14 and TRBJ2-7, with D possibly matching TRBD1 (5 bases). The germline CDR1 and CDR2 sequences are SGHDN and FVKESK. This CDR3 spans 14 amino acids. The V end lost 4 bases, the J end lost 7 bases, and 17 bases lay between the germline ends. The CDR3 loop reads CASSRDRQTGEQYF. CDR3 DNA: TGTGCCAGCAGCCGAGACAGACAAACCGGGGAGCAGTACTTC.

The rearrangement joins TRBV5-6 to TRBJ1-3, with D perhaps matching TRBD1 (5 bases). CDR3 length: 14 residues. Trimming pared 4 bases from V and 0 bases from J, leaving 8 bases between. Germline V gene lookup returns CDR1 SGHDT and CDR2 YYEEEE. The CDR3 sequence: CASSVTASGNTIYF. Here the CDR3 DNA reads TGTGCCAGCAGCGTGACAGCCTCTGGAAACACCATATATTTT.

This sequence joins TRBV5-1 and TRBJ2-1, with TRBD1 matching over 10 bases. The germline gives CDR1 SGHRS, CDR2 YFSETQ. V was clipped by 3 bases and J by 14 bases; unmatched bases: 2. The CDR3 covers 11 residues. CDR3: CASSSGTGEFF. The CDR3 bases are TGCGCCAGCAGCTCCGGGACAGGGGAGTTCTTC.

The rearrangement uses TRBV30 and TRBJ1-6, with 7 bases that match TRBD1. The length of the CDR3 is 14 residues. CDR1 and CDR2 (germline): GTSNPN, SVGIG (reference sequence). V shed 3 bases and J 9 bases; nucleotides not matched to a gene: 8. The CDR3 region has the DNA TGTGCCTGGAGCTTCACAAAGGGGGCTTCACCCCTCCACTTT. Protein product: CAWSFTKGASPLHF. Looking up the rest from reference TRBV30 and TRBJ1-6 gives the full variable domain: SQTIHQWPATLVQPVGSPLSLECTVEGTSNPNLYWYRQAAGRGLQLLFYSVGIGQISSEVPQNLSASRPQDRQFILSSKKLLLSDSGFYLCAWSFTKGASPLHFGNGTRLTVT.

CDR3 loop: CASSEEGYNEQFF. The CDR3 bases are TGTGCCAGCAGTGAAGAAGGTTACAATGAGCAGTTCTTC. The rearrangement uses TRBV2 and TRBJ2-1; D unclear. V lost 1 base and J 4 bases, leaving 5 bases between the germline ends. The germline V gene encodes CDR1 SNHLY and CDR2 FYNNEI. CDR3 length equals 13 residues.

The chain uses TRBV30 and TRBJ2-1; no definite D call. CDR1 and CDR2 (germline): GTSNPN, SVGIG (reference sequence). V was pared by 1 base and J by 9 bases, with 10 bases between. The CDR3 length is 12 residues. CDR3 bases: TGTGCCTGGAGTGAACTCAGACCTGAGCAGTTCTTC. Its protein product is CAWSELRPEQFF.

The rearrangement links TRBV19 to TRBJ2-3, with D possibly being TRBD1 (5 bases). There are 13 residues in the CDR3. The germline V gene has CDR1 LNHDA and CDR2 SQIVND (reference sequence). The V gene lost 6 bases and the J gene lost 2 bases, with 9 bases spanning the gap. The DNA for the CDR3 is TGTGCCAGTAGGGGCAGGGCCACAGATACGCAGTATTTT. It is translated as CASRGRATDTQYF.

Written as DNA, the CDR3 is TGCGCCAGCAGCCAAGGTTCAGGGGGCAGCAATCAGCCCCAGCATTTT. Its translation: CASSQGSGGSNQPQHF. The chain couples TRBV4-1 to TRBJ1-5; 8 bases are shared with TRBD1. This CDR3 contains 16 residues. Germline V gene lookup returns CDR1 MGHRA and CDR2 YSYEKL. J gave up 1 base and V 1 base, and 3 bases lay outside the gene matches.

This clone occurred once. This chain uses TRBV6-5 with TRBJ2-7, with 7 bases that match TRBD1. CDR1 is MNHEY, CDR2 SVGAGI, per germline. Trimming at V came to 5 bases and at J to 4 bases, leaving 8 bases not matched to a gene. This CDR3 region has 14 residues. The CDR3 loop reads CASSPTGLWYEQYF. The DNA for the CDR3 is TGTGCCAGCAGTCCGACAGGGTTATGGTACGAGCAGTACTTC.

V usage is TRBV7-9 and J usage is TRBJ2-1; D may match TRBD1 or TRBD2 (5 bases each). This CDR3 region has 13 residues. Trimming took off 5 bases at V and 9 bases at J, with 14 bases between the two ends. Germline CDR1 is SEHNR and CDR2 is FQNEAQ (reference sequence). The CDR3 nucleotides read TGTGCCAGCAGCGGGATTCGGGGCGGTGAGCAGTTCTTC. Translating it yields CASSGIRGGEQFF.

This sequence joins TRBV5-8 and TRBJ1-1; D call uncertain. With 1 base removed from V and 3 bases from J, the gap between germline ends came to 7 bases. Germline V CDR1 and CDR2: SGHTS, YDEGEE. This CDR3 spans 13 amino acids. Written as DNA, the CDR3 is TGTGCCAGCAGCTTGATACCGGACACTGAAGCTTTCTTT. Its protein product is CASSLIPDTEAFF.

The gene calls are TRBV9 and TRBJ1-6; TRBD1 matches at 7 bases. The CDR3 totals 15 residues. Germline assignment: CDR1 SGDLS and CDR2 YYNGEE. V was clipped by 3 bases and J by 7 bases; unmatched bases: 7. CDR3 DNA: TGTGCCAGCAGCGGATACAGGGGTCGGAATTCACCCCTCCACTTT. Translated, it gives CASSGYRGRNSPLHF.

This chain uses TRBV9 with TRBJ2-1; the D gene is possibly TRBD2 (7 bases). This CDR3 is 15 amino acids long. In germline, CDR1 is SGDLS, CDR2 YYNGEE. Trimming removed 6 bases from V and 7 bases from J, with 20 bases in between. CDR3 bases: TGTGCCAGCACCAGAGGGTACGGGGGGCTAAATGAGCAGTTCTTC. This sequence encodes CASTRGYGGLNEQFF.